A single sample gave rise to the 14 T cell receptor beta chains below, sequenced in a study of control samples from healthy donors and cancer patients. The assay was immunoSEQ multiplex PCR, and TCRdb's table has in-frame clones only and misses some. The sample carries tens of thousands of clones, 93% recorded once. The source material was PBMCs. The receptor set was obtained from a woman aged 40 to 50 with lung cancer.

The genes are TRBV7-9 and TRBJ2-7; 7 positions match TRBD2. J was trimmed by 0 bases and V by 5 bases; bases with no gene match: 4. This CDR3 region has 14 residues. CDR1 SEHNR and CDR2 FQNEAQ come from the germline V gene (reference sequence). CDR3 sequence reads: CASSPGGSSYEQYF. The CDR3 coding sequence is TGTGCCAGCAGCCCTGGCGGGAGCTCCTACGAGCAGTACTTC.

The chain's CDR3 is CASSLRDGGGWPQHF. In DNA, the CDR3 is TGTGCCAGCAGTCTTCGGGACGGCGGAGGATGGCCCCAGCATTTT. The chain carries TRBV6-5 and TRBJ1-5, with a weak D call TRBD1 (5 bases). CDR1 and CDR2 (germline): MNHEY, SVGAGI. V was cut by 5 bases and J by 9 bases, with 20 bases left in between. There are 15 residues in the CDR3.

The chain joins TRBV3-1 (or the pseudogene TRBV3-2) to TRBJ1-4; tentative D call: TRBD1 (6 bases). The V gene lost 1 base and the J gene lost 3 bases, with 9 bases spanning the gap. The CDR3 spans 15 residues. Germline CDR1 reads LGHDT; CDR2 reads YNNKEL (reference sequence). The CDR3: CASSQAGTPNEKLFF. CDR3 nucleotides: TGTGCCAGCAGCCAAGCTGGGACACCTAATGAAAAACTGTTTTTT.

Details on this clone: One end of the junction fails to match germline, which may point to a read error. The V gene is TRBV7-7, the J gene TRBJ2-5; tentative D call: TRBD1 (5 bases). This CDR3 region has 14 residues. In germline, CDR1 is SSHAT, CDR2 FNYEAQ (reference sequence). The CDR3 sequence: CASSWLGPKETQYF. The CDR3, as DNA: TGTGCTAGCAGCTGGCTGGGGCCTAAAGAGACCCAGTACTTC.

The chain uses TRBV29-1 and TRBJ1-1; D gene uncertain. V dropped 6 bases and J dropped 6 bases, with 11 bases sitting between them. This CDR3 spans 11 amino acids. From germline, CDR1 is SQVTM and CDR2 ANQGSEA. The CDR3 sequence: CSVLNVPEAFF. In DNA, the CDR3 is TGCAGCGTCCTAAACGTCCCTGAAGCTTTCTTT.

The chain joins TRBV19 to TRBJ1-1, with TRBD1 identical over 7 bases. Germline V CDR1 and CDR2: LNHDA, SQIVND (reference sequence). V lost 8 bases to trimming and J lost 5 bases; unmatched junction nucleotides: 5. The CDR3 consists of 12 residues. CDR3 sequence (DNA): TGTGCCAGTTTTGACAGGGAAACTGAAGCTTTCTTT. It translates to CASFDRETEAFF.

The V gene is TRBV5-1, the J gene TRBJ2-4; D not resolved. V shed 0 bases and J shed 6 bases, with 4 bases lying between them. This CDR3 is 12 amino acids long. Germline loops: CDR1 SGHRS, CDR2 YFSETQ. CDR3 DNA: TGCGCCAGCAGCTTGGACGGAAACATTCAGTACTTC. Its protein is CASSLDGNIQYF.

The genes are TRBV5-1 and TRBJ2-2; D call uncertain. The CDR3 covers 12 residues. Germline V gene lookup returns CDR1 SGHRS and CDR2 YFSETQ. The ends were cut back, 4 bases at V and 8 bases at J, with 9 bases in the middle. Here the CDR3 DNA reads TGCGCCAGCAGCATCACAAGGGGGGAGCTGTTTTTT. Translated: CASSITRGELFF.

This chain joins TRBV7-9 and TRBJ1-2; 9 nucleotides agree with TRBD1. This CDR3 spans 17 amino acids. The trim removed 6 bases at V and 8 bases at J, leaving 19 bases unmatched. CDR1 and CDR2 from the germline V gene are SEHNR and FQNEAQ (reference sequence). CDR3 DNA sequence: TGTGCCAGCAGTCAAAGTGGCACAGGGGGCGCAAAAAGAGGCTACACCTTC. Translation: CASSQSGTGGAKRGYTF.

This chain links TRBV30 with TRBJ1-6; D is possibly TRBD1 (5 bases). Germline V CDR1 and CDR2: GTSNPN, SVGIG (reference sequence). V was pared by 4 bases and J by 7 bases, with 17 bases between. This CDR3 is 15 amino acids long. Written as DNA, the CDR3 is TGTGCCTGGACCACCATGACAGCGCAAAATTCACCCCTCCACTTT. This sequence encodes CAWTTMTAQNSPLHF. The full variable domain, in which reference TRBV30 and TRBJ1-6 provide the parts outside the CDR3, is SQTIHQWPATLVQPVGSPLSLECTVEGTSNPNLYWYRQAAGRGLQLLFYSVGIGQISSEVPQNLSASRPQDRQFILSSKKLLLSDSGFYLCAWTTMTAQNSPLHFGNGTRLTVT.

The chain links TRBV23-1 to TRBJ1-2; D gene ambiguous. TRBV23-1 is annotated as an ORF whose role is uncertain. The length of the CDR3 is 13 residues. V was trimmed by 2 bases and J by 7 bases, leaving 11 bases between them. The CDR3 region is CASSQKYSGGYTF. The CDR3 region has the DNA TGCGCCAGCAGTCAAAAATATTCAGGTGGCTACACCTTC.

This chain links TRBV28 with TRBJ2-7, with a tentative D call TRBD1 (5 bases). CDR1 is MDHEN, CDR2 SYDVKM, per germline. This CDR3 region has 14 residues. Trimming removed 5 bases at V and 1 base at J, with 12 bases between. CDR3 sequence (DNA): TGTGCCAGCAGTCCCCCTCAGGGATCCTACGAGCAGTACTTC. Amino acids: CASSPPQGSYEQYF.

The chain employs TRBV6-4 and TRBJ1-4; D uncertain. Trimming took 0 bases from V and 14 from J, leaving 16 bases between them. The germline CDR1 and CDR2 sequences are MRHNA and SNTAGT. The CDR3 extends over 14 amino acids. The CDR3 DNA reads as TGTGCCAGCAGTGACTCGCAGCACTGGGGTGTGCTGTTTTTT. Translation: CASSDSQHWGVLFF.

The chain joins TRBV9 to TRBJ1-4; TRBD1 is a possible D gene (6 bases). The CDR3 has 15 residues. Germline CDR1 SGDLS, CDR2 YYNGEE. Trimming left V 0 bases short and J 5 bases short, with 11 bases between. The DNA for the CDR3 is TGTGCCAGCAGCGTAGGGACAGTTGAGAATGAAAAACTGTTTTTT. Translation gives CASSVGTVENEKLFF.